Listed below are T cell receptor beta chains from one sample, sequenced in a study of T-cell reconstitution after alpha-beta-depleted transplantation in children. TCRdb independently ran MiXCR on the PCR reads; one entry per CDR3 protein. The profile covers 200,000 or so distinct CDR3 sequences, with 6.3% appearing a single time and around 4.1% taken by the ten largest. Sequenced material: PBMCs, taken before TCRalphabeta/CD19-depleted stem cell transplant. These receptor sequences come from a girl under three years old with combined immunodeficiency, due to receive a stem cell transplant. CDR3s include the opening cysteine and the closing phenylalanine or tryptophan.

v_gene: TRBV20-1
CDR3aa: CSAPQGYSNQPQHF

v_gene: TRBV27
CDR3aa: CASCPRTPGLAGYNEQFF

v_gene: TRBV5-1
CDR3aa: CASSLVGTPSFYEQYF

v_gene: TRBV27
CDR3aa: CASSLPGQGPCHSGNTIYF

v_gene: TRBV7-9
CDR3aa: CASSPGGFPEAFF

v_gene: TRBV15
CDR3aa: CATSRGRTGANVLTF

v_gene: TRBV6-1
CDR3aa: CASSEVGSLSYEQYF

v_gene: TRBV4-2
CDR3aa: CASSPSSGLSSYNEQFF

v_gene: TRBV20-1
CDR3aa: CSATTVVRFRTYNEQFF

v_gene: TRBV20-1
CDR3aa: CSASRRFPSYNEQFF

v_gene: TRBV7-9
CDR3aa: CASRAISPGANVLTF

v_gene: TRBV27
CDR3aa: CASSLGQALGPQHF

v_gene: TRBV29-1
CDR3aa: CSAKTDSLYGYTF

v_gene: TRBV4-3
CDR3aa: CASSPGPGGYNEQFF

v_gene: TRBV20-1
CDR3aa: CSARVLRGQEQYF

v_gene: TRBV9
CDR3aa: CASSVGGSEAFF

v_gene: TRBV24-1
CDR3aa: CATSDLRPRDHGYNEQFF

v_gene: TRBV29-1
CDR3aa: CSVEANSNEQFF

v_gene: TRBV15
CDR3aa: CATSRDLSVVRVNNQPQHF

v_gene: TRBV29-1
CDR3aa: CSAARGGPYNEQFF

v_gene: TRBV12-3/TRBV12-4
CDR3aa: CASSPLTSGGALTGELFF

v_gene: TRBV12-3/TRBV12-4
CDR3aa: CASSLLAAVSYNEQFF

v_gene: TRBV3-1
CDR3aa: CASTNNAPAGPDTQYF

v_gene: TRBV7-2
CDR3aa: CASSLVWGGETQYF